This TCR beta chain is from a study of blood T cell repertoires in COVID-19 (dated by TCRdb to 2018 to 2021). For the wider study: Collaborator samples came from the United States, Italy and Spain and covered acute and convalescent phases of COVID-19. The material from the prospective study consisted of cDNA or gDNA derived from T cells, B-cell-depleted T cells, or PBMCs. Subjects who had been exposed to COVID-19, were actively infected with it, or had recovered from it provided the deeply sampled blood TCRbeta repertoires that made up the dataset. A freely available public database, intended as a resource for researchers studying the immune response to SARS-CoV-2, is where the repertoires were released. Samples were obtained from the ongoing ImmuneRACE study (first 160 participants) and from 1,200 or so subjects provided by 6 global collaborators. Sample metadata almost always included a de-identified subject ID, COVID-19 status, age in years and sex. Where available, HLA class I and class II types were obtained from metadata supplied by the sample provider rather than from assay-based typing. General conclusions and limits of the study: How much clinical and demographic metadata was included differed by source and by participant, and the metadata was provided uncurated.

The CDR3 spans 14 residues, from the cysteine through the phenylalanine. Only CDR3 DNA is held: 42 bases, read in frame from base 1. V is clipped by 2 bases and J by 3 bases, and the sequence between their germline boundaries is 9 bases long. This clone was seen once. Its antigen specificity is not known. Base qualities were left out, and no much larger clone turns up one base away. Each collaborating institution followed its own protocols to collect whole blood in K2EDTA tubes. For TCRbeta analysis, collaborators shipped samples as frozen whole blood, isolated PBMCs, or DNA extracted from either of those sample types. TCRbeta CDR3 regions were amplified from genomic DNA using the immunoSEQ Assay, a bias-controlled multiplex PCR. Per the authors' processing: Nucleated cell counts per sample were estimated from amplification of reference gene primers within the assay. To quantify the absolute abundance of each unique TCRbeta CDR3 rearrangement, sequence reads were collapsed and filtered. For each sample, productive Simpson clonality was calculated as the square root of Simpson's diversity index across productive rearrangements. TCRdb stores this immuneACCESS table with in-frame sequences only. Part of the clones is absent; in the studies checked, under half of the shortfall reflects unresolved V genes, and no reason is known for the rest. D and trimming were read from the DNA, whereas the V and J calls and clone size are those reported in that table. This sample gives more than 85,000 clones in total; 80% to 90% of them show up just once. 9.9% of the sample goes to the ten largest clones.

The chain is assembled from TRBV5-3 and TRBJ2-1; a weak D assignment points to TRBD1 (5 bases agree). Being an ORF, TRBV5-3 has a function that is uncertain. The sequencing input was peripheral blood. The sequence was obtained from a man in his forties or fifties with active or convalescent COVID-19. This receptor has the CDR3 CARSLWTNYNEQFF. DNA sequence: TGTGCCAGAAGCTTATGGACAAACTACAATGAGCAGTTCTTC.